Presented here are 26 T cell receptor beta chains from one specimen sequenced in a study of identical twins. TCRdb re-analysed the 5' RACE reads in MiXCR, keeping a single row per CDR3 protein. The profile shows 690,000 or so distinct CDR3 sequences, approximately 9% of them singletons. This sample also appeared in a second study, on yellow fever vaccine responses in identical twins.

The sequenced sample was PBMCs. The receptor set was obtained from a woman aged 18-30 years in good health.

This clonotype was seen at least ten times. The V gene is TRBV6-2 or TRBV6-3, the J gene TRBJ2-7; 7 nucleotides agree with TRBD2. Germline CDR1 and CDR2: MNHEY and SVGEGT. The trim removed 0 bases at V and 3 bases at J, leaving 5 bases unmatched. This CDR3 comprises 15 residues. CDR3 bases: TGTGCCAGCAGTTACTCTCCTAGCGGTTACTACGAGCAGTACTTC. Its protein product is CASSYSPSGYYEQYF.

This clonotype was observed a handful of times. This chain links TRBV6-1 with TRBJ2-2; TRBD2 matches at 7 bases. Trimming took 7 bases from V and 4 from J; bases not matched to a gene: 12. This CDR3 is 16 amino acids long. The germline V gene encodes CDR1 MNHNS and CDR2 SASEGT. CDR3 sequence reads: CASTPREGSSTGELFF. In DNA form, the CDR3 reads TGTGCCAGCACCCCCAGGGAGGGGAGCTCCACCGGGGAGCTGTTTTTT.

V is TRBV18 and J is TRBJ2-7, with a weak D call TRBD1 (6 bases). Deletions cut 5 bases from V and 4 bases from J, with 15 bases between. The CDR3 runs to 14 residues. Germline-derived CDR1 and CDR2 are KGHSH and LQKENI. The CDR3 reads CASSSRQAVYEQYF. The CDR3 DNA is TGTGCCAGCTCATCAAGACAGGCTGTTTACGAGCAGTACTTC.

CDR3 DNA sequence: TGCGCCAGCAGCTTCGGGGACGAAAGGGGCTACACCTTC. This translates into CASSFGDERGYTF. The V call is TRBV5-1, the J call TRBJ1-2, with a possible D match to TRBD1 (5 bases). The germline V gene has CDR1 SGHRS and CDR2 YFSETQ. This CDR3 has 13 residues. Trimming left V 2 bases short and J 8 bases short, with 13 bases between. Full variable domain (outside the CDR3, taken from reference TRBV5-1 and TRBJ1-2): KAGVTQTPRYLIKTRGQQVTLSCSPISGHRSVSWYQQTPGQGLQFLFEYFSETQRNKGNFPGRFSGRQFSNSRSEMNVSTLELGDSALYLCASSFGDERGYTFGSGTRLTVV.

The J gene is TRBJ2-1, the V gene TRBV15; 9 bases match TRBD2. There are 16 residues in the CDR3. After removal of 1 base from V and 5 bases from J, the junction contained 6 bases not matched to a gene. Germline V lookup: CDR1 LNHNV, CDR2 YYDKDF (reference sequence). The CDR3 loop reads CATSRAGGGGNNEQFF. Here the CDR3 DNA reads TGTGCCACCAGCAGAGCTGGCGGGGGGGGTAACAATGAGCAGTTCTTC.

The rearrangement links TRBV5-1 to TRBJ2-5; no clear D. CDR1 SGHRS and CDR2 YFSETQ come from the germline V gene. V was pared by 4 bases and J by 2 bases, with 12 bases between. The CDR3 is 14 residues long. The CDR3 spells CASSRGSDQETQYF. In nucleotides, the CDR3 is TGCGCCAGCAGCCGTGGGTCGGATCAAGAGACCCAGTACTTC.

V gene TRBV29-1 combines with J gene TRBJ2-2; no reliable D call. Germline V gene lookup returns CDR1 SQVTM and CDR2 ANQGSEA. V was trimmed by 5 bases and J by 0 bases, leaving 10 bases between them. The CDR3 has 14 amino acids. The CDR3 sequence is CSVRALSNTGELFF. CDR3 bases: TGCAGCGTTCGAGCGCTATCGAACACCGGGGAGCTGTTTTTT.

This chain connects TRBV12-3 or TRBV12-4 to TRBJ1-6; D not resolved. Trimming stripped 5 bases from V and 9 bases from J, with 8 bases between. The CDR3 runs to 12 residues. CDR3 amino acids: CASSAPSSPLHF. The CDR3 DNA sequence: TGTGCCAGCAGTGCCCCTAGTTCACCCCTCCACTTT.

This clonotype was found many times. The chain carries TRBV6-2 or TRBV6-3 and TRBJ2-7; no reliable D call. The germline CDR1 and CDR2 sequences are MNHEY and SVGEGT. V lost 0 bases, J lost 3 bases, and 6 bases lay in between. This CDR3 has 13 residues. This CDR3 reads CASSYSVSYEQYF. Written as DNA, the CDR3 is TGTGCCAGCAGTTACTCGGTTAGCTACGAGCAGTACTTC.

This chain links TRBV29-1 with TRBJ2-7; D not certain. The CDR3 has 14 residues. Per germline, CDR1 SQVTM and CDR2 ANQGSEA. Trimming shortened V by 4 bases and J by 1 base, and 14 bases separated the two germline ends. As DNA, the CDR3 is TGCAGCGTTGTTTCGAGCGACCGGTCCTACGAGCAGTACTTC. Translating it yields CSVVSSDRSYEQYF.

This chain uses TRBV3-1 with TRBJ2-2; tentative D call: TRBD1 (5 bases). CDR3 length: 18 residues. CDR1 and CDR2 (germline): LGHDT, YNNKEL (reference sequence). The V and J ends lost 3 bases and 0 bases respectively, with 17 bases between them. The CDR3 region is CASSHFPIQDSNTGELFF. CDR3 coding DNA: TGTGCCAGCAGCCACTTCCCCATACAGGATTCGAACACCGGGGAGCTGTTTTTT.

The chain uses TRBV24-1 and TRBJ2-3; TRBD1 matches at 7 bases. The CDR3 totals 15 residues. The J segment lost 0 bases and the V segment lost 5 bases, leaving 4 bases of the junction unmatched. Per germline, CDR1 KGHDR and CDR2 SFDVKD. The CDR3 bases are TGTGCCACCAGTGTCGGGACAGCTAGCACAGATACGCAGTATTTT. Amino acids: CATSVGTASTDTQYF.

The chain carries TRBV12-3 or TRBV12-4 and TRBJ2-3, with D perhaps TRBD2 (5 bases). Trimming shortened V by 8 bases and J by 0 bases, and 15 bases separated the two germline ends. The CDR3 is 15 residues long. CDR3 DNA: TGTGCCAGCCTTGTTGGCGGGTCTAGCACAGATACGCAGTATTTT. Its protein product is CASLVGGSSTDTQYF.

This chain connects TRBV27 to TRBJ2-1, with 10 positions matching TRBD2. CDR3 length equals 17 residues. CDR1 is MNHEY and CDR2 is SMNVEV in the germline V gene (reference sequence). J gave up 10 bases and V 5 bases, and 17 bases lay outside the gene matches. The DNA of the CDR3 is TGTGCCAGCAGTCGGCCCCCTCCCAGCGGGAGGGCCTACGAGCAGTTCTTC. This translates into CASSRPPPSGRAYEQFF.

This clonotype was seen a handful of times. This chain links TRBV20-1 with TRBJ2-7; D is possibly TRBD2 (6 bases). CDR3 length: 14 amino acids. Germline lookup yields CDR1 DFQATT and CDR2 SNEGSKA (reference sequence). The V end lost 3 bases, the J end lost 3 bases, and 15 bases lay between the germline ends. CDR3 DNA: TGCAGTGCTAGTACTAGCCAAGCCAACTACGAGCAGTACTTC. Translating it yields CSASTSQANYEQYF.

In nucleotides, the CDR3 is TGCAGTGCTAGAGATCCAGCGGGAGTCTCCTCCCCTGATGAGCAGTTCTTC. It codes for CSARDPAGVSSPDEQFF. This chain links TRBV20-1 with TRBJ2-1; 8 bases align to TRBD2. CDR3 length: 17 amino acids. Germline V gene lookup returns CDR1 DFQATT and CDR2 SNEGSKA (reference sequence). The V and J ends lost 0 bases and 8 bases, in that order; junction bases with no gene match: 15.

The chain employs TRBV29-1 and TRBJ2-3; D remains ambiguous. The CDR3 extends over 12 amino acids. Trimming left V 7 bases short and J 4 bases short, with 12 bases between. Germline V gives CDR1 SQVTM, CDR2 ANQGSEA. The CDR3 bases are TGCAGCGGGTTTTCCGCCGCAGATACGCAGTATTTT. Its protein is CSGFSAADTQYF.

The rearrangement uses TRBV12-3 or TRBV12-4 and TRBJ2-7; TRBD1 aligns across 9 bases. The CDR3 is 14 residues long. The V gene end was trimmed by 1 base and the J gene end by 4 bases; junction bases not matched to a gene: 2. CDR3 nucleotides: TGTGCCAGCAGTTTAGAGGACAGGGGATACGAGCAGTACTTC. This gives the protein CASSLEDRGYEQYF.

This clonotype was observed a few times. V is TRBV7-2 and J is TRBJ2-5, with 8 bases fitting TRBD2. The CDR3 is 16 residues long. The V segment lost 1 base and the J segment 8 bases; nucleotides outside the gene matches: 12. Germline assignment: CDR1 SGHTA and CDR2 FQGNSA. This chain's CDR3 is CASSLGGSLLAGTQYF. CDR3 coding DNA: TGTGCCAGCAGCTTAGGAGGCAGTTTGCTAGCGGGTACCCAGTACTTC.

This clonotype was seen many times. This sequence joins TRBV12-3 or TRBV12-4 and TRBJ1-2; 7 nucleotides agree with TRBD1. This CDR3 comprises 13 residues. The J segment lost 8 bases and the V segment lost 5 bases, leaving 8 bases of the junction unmatched. For the CDR3, the DNA is TGTGCCAGCAGTACACAGGGGCTTGGCGGCTACACCTTC. Residues: CASSTQGLGGYTF.

The table lists this clonotype with a few counts. The chain carries TRBV20-1 and TRBJ1-6; D possibly corresponds to TRBD1 (6 bases). V lost 7 bases and J lost 4, with 14 bases in between. The CDR3 has 14 residues. Germline values: CDR1 DFQATT, CDR2 SNEGSKA (reference sequence). The CDR3 protein is CSVWQGTYNSPLHF. CDR3 in DNA: TGCAGTGTATGGCAGGGGACTTATAATTCACCCCTCCACTTT.

Many counts were recorded for this clonotype. This sequence joins TRBV7-8 and TRBJ2-3; 7 bases match TRBD2. V was pared by 3 bases and J by 5 bases, with 8 bases of the junction left unmatched. CDR3 length: 15 amino acids. Per germline, CDR1 SGHVS and CDR2 FQNEAQ. In nucleotides, the CDR3 is TGTGCCAGCAGCTTCGGCGGGAGCGAGGGAGATACGCAGTATTTT. This gives the protein CASSFGGSEGDTQYF.

This clonotype was recorded at least ten times. The chain carries TRBV12-3 or TRBV12-4 and TRBJ1-5, with unresolved D. There are 13 residues in the CDR3. V was trimmed by 5 bases and J by 7 bases, leaving 12 bases between them. CDR3 region: CASSSDQDQPQHF. As DNA, the CDR3 is TGTGCCAGCAGTAGCGACCAGGACCAGCCCCAGCATTTT.

This chain links TRBV14 with TRBJ2-1; TRBD2 aligns across 8 bases. The CDR3 runs to 18 residues. V shed 0 bases, J shed 0 bases, and the junction held 7 bases outside the gene matches. Germline V gene lookup returns CDR1 SGHDN and CDR2 FVKESK. The CDR3 DNA sequence: TGTGCCAGCAGCCAAGATAAGGCGGGGGGATTCTCCTACAATGAGCAGTTCTTC. Amino acid sequence: CASSQDKAGGFSYNEQFF.

The CDR3 loop is CSARDNNDRVYEQYF. The DNA for the CDR3 is TGCAGTGCTAGAGATAACAATGACAGGGTCTACGAGCAGTACTTC. The chain has TRBV20-1 and TRBJ2-7; TRBD1 matches 7 bases. V shed 0 bases and J 3 bases; nucleotides not matched to a gene: 8. This CDR3 is 15 amino acids long. Germline loops: CDR1 DFQATT, CDR2 SNEGSKA (reference sequence).

The chain uses TRBV7-2 and TRBJ1-5; D gene unclear. The CDR3 consists of 15 residues. V lost 2 bases and J lost 5, with 13 bases in between. Germline V gene lookup returns CDR1 SGHTA and CDR2 FQGNSA. CDR3 in DNA: TGTGCCAGCAGCTTATCACCCGAACCCCATCAGCCCCAGCATTTT. Its translation: CASSLSPEPHQPQHF.